The rows below give T cell receptor beta chains drawn from one sample of a study of human T cells and chemical hapten exposure. TCRdb reanalysed the RACE reads using MiXCR and keeps one entry per CDR3 protein. The sample gives around 69,000 distinct CDR3 sequences, 7.5% to 9.5% of which show up once; roughly 3% is in the top ten. Specimen: whole blood, collected in connection with sensitization to the hapten diphenylcyclopropenone (DPC). These receptors all come from a woman aged 50 to 65 with alopecia areata. Some clones in this sample may be carry-over from other donors' samples. CDR3s include the opening cysteine and the closing phenylalanine or tryptophan. A D gene is named only where the DNA matches it firmly. Some rows mark clone size as missing; the rest say once, few, many or name a class of expanded clone.

d_gene | abundance | j_gene | v_gene | CDR3aa | CDR3nt
. | many | TRBJ2-5 | TRBV7-9 | CASSRGAGQETQYF | TGTGCCAGCAGCCGGGGGGCTGGTCAAGAGACCCAGTACTTC
. | medium-sized | TRBJ1-6 | TRBV9 | CASSVEGYSPLHF | TGTGCCAGCAGCGTAGAAGGATATTCACCCCTCCACTTT
. | many | TRBJ2-3 | TRBV7-2 | CASSSVRRATDTQYF | TGTGCCAGCAGCTCGGTCAGGAGAGCCACAGATACGCAGTATTTT
TRBD1 | many | TRBJ2-1 | TRBV4-1 | CASSQGTGGGNEQFF | TGCGCCAGCAGCCAAGGGACAGGGGGGGGGAATGAGCAGTTCTTC
. | . | TRBJ2-7 | TRBV25-1 | CATRPLLTYEQYF | TGTGCCACCCGGCCCTTACTAACCTACGAGCAGTACTTC
. | . | TRBJ2-3 | TRBV5-1 | CASSLQEVRVTQYF | TGCGCCAGCAGCTTGCAGGAGGTTAGGGTTACGCAGTATTTT
. | once | TRBJ2-1 | TRBV3-1 | CASSQDRGGVQFF | TGTGCCAGCAGCCAAGATCGAGGGGGGGTGCAGTTCTTC
TRBD1 | . | TRBJ2-2 | TRBV5-1 | CASSSGGTGELFF | TGCGCCAGCAGCTCAGGGGGCACCGGGGAGCTGTTTTTT
. | many | TRBJ2-7 | TRBV7-8 | CASSSRVGPREQYF | TGTGCCAGCAGCTCCAGAGTAGGACCGAGAGAGCAGTACTTC
. | . | TRBJ2-3 | TRBV24-1 | CATSGGVASTDTQYF | TGTGCCACCAGTGGTGGCGTAGCCAGCACAGATACGCAGTATTTT
. | . | TRBJ1-1 | TRBV3-1 | CASSQDGQGRGSAEAFF | TGTGCCAGCAGCCAAGACGGACAAGGGCGAGGTAGCGCTGAAGCTTTCTTT
TRBD2 | . | TRBJ2-3 | TRBV10-3 | CAISDGSGSTDTQYF | TGTGCCATCAGTGATGGTAGCGGGAGCACAGATACGCAGTATTTT
. | . | TRBJ2-6 | TRBV28 | CASSLGGANVLTF | TGTGCCAGCAGTTTAGGTGGGGCCAACGTCCTGACTTTC
TRBD1 | many | TRBJ2-2 | TRBV5-1 | CASRPGGTNTGELFF | TGCGCCAGCAGACCAGGGGGTACAAACACCGGGGAGCTGTTTTTT
. | many | TRBJ1-1 | TRBV28 | CASTTSGPEAFF | TGTGCCAGCACTACATCGGGACCTGAAGCTTTCTTT
TRBD2 | few | TRBJ2-3 | TRBV9 | CASSAGTSGVTDTQYF | TGTGCCAGCAGCGCAGGGACTAGCGGAGTCACAGATACGCAGTATTTT
. | few | TRBJ1-2 | TRBV11-2 | CASSRSRDPGYGYTF | TGTGCCAGCAGTCGTAGCCGGGACCCAGGCTATGGCTACACCTTC
TRBD1 | few | TRBJ2-7 | TRBV20-1 | CSAATGGPPYEQYF | TGCAGTGCTGCTACAGGGGGACCCCCCTACGAGCAGTACTTC
TRBD1 | few | TRBJ1-2 | TRBV2 | CASSEGRTGGNYGYTF | TGTGCCAGCAGTGAGGGGAGGACAGGGGGCAACTATGGCTACACCTTC
. | many | TRBJ1-1 | TRBV29-1 | CSVERQGRHTEAFF | TGCAGCGTTGAACGGCAGGGGCGGCACACTGAAGCTTTCTTT
TRBD1 | few | TRBJ1-1 | TRBV5-1 | CASSSGTGFGKNTEAFF | TGCGCCAGCAGCTCCGGGACAGGGTTTGGGAAGAACACTGAAGCTTTCTTT
TRBD1 | . | TRBJ1-5 | TRBV27 | CASSPTGGFNQPQHF | TGTGCCAGCAGTCCGACAGGGGGTTTCAATCAGCCCCAGCATTTT
TRBD1 | . | TRBJ2-7 | TRBV5-1 | CASSPGQASLEQYF | TGCGCCAGCAGCCCCGGACAGGCTTCTCTCGAGCAGTACTTC
TRBD1 | many | TRBJ2-1 | TRBV12-3/TRBV12-4 | CASSLGQGRSSYNEQFF | TGTGCCAGCAGTTTAGGACAGGGGAGGAGCTCCTACAATGAGCAGTTCTTC
. | many | TRBJ2-7 | TRBV20-1 | CSARAAASYEQYF | TGCAGTGCACGGGCGGCGGCAAGCTACGAGCAGTACTTC
. | many | TRBJ2-2 | TRBV6-5 | CASRSHGAGELFF | TGTGCCAGCAGATCACATGGGGCCGGGGAGCTGTTTTTT
TRBD1 | many | TRBJ1-1 | TRBV2 | CASSQGENTEAFF | TGTGCCAGCAGTCAGGGGGAGAACACTGAAGCTTTCTTT
. | many | TRBJ1-6 | TRBV6-6 | CASSIGVLGDSPLHF | TGTGCCAGCAGTATAGGGGTCCTCGGGGATTCACCCCTCCACTTT
TRBD2 | few | TRBJ2-5 | TRBV10-1 | CASCPGGKTQYF | TGCGCCAGCTGTCCGGGGGGGAAGACCCAGTACTTC
. | . | TRBJ1-1 | TRBV5-1 | CASSLAGRNTEAFF | TGCGCCAGCAGCTTAGCCGGACGGAACACTGAAGCTTTCTTT
TRBD2 | . | TRBJ2-3 | TRBV7-8 | CASTPPRGREDTQYF | TGTGCCAGCACCCCTCCCCGCGGGAGGGAGGATACGCAGTATTTT
TRBD2 | many | TRBJ2-7 | TRBV20-1 | CSASPQLAGAYEQYF | TGCAGTGCTAGCCCCCAACTAGCGGGAGCTTACGAGCAGTACTTC
. | few | TRBJ1-5 | TRBV19 | CASRLQGRGNQPQHF | TGTGCCAGTAGGCTGCAGGGAAGGGGCAATCAGCCCCAGCATTTT
TRBD1 | few | TRBJ1-2 | TRBV6-6 | CASNLGQGGGYTF | TGTGCCAGCAACCTGGGACAGGGAGGTGGCTACACCTTC
. | few | TRBJ1-1 | TRBV4-1 | CASSQDQGNTEAFF | TGCGCCAGCAGCCAAGATCAAGGGAACACTGAAGCTTTCTTT
. | . | TRBJ2-7 | TRBV3-1 | CASSQVRPSDLALREQYF | TGTGCCAGCAGCCAAGTCCGCCCGTCCGACCTCGCCCTTCGGGAGCAGTACTTC
TRBD1 | many | TRBJ1-3 | TRBV29-1 | CSVRTGESSGNTIYF | TGCAGCGTGCGAACAGGGGAGAGCTCTGGAAACACCATATATTTT
. | . | TRBJ2-1 | TRBV2 | CASSGTASGQFF | TGTGCCAGCTCGGGGACTGCCAGCGGGCAGTTCTTC
. | many | TRBJ1-6 | TRBV3-1 | CASAAPGTLGSPLHF | TGTGCCAGCGCGGCCCCAGGGACTCTGGGCTCACCCCTCCACTTT
TRBD1 | . | TRBJ1-2 | TRBV7-9 | CASSSRQGQDGYTF | TGTGCCAGCAGCAGTCGACAGGGCCAGGACGGCTACACCTTC
. | few | TRBJ2-1 | TRBV29-1 | CSVSVSGANNEQFF | TGCAGCGTGTCAGTTAGCGGAGCTAACAATGAGCAGTTCTTC
. | . | TRBJ2-1 | TRBV7-2 | CASMTRGGSHSYNEQFF | TGTGCCAGCATGACAAGGGGGGGCTCCCACTCCTACAATGAGCAGTTCTTC
. | many | TRBJ1-1 | TRBV2 | CASRRGDGIQAFF | TGTGCCAGCCGCAGAGGGGACGGAATACAAGCTTTCTTT
. | . | TRBJ2-7 | TRBV5-1 | CASSLGGGSRDEQYF | TGCGCCAGCAGCTTGGGCGGGGGCTCTCGGGACGAGCAGTACTTC
. | few | TRBJ2-3 | TRBV5-1 | CASSPRGLLTDTQYF | TGCGCCAGCAGCCCACGAGGACTACTCACAGATACGCAGTATTTT
. | . | TRBJ2-1 | TRBV9 | CASSVGPEAYNEQFF | TGTGCCAGCAGCGTAGGCCCCGAAGCGTACAATGAGCAGTTCTTC
TRBD2 | many | TRBJ2-1 | TRBV5-1 | CASSLEVAGTAFF | TGCGCCAGCAGCTTGGAGGTAGCGGGAACGGCGTTCTTC
. | many | TRBJ2-3 | TRBV27 | CASMGNRETNTQYF | TGTGCCAGCATGGGAAACAGGGAAACAAATACGCAGTATTTT
. | many | TRBJ1-1 | TRBV12-3/TRBV12-4 | CASSSLRNTEAFF | TGTGCCAGCAGTTCGTTGCGGAACACTGAAGCTTTCTTT
. | . | TRBJ1-1 | TRBV6-1 | CASSESSSAFF | TGTGCCAGCAGTGAATCCAGTTCTGCTTTCTTT
. | many | TRBJ2-2 | TRBV9 | CASSAKGGRVRTGELFF | TGTGCCAGCAGCGCCAAGGGAGGCAGGGTGAGGACCGGGGAGCTGTTTTTT
. | few | TRBJ2-3 | TRBV20-1 | CSARRSGLTDTQYF | TGCAGTGCTAGAAGGAGCGGGCTCACAGATACGCAGTATTTT
TRBD1 | few | TRBJ1-1 | TRBV6-6 | CASSVTGIAEAFF | TGTGCCAGCAGCGTGACAGGGATCGCTGAAGCTTTCTTT
TRBD2 | few | TRBJ2-3 | TRBV7-2 | CASSGTSGRADTQYF | TGTGCCAGCAGCGGGACTAGCGGGAGGGCCGATACGCAGTATTTT